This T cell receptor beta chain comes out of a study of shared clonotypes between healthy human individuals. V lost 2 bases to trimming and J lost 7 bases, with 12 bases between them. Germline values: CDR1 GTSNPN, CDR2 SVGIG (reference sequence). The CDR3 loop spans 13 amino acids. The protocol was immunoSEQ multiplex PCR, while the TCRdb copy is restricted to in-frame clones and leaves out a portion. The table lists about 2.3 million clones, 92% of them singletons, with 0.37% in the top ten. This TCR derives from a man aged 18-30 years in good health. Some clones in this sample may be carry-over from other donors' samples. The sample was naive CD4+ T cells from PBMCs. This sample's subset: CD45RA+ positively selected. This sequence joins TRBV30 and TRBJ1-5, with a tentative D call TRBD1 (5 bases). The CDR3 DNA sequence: TGTGCCTGGAGTTGGGCAGGGTTGCAGCCCCAGCATTTT. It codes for CAWSWAGLQPQHF.